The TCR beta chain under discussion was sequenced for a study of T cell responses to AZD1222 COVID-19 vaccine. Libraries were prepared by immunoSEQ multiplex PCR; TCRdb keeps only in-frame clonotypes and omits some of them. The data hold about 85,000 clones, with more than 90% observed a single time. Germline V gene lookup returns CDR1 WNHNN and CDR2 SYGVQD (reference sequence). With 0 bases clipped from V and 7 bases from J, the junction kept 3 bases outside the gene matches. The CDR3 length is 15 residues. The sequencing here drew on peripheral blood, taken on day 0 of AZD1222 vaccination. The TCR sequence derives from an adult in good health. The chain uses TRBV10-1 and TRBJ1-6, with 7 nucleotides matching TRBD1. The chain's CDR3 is CASSESRDRNSPLHF. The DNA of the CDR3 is TGCGCCAGCAGTGAGTCGCGGGACAGAAATTCACCCCTCCACTTT.